This T cell receptor beta chain was obtained from a study of blood T cell repertoires in COVID-19. About the research overall: Acute and convalescent COVID-19 samples came from the United States, Italy and Spain. PBMCs, B-cell-depleted T cells, or T cells were the source of the cDNA or gDNA that made up the material.

In the original processing: Scientists estimated how many nucleated cells there were by amplifying reference gene primers. Only in-frame clones appear in the TCRdb table, and some are missing; sequencing was by immunoSEQ multiplex PCR. D and trimming were read from the DNA, whereas the V and J calls and clone size are those reported in that table. The repertoire has about 96,000 clones, around 85% of them found once; the top ten carry approximately 15%. This CDR3 comprises 16 residues. Trimming took 1 base from V and 7 from J; bases not matched to a gene: 7. Germline V gene sequence: CDR1 SGHVS, CDR2 FQNEAQ.

Sample: peripheral blood. The genes are TRBV7-8 and TRBJ1-5, with TRBD1 matching 10 bases. The receptor was derived from a woman in her sixties with acute or convalescent COVID-19. CDR3 residues: CASSLGGQGSNQPQHF. Written as DNA, the CDR3 is TGTGCCAGCAGCTTAGGGGGACAGGGGAGTAACCAGCCCCAGCATTTT. Drawing the rest from reference TRBV7-8 and TRBJ1-5, the complete variable domain is GAGVSQSPRYKVAKRGQDVALRCDPISGHVSLFWYQQALGQGPEFLTYFQNEAQLDKSGLPSDRFFAERPEGSVSTLKIQRTQQEDSAVYLCASSLGGQGSNQPQHFGDGTRLSIL.